The present TCR beta chain was sequenced within a study of blood T cell repertoires in COVID-19. About the research overall: Acute and convalescent COVID-19 samples came from the United States, Italy and Spain.

Germline CDR1 reads KGHSH; CDR2 reads LQKENI. The V end lost 2 bases, the J end lost 0 bases, and 8 bases lay between the germline ends. The CDR3 extends over 15 amino acids. Under the authors' procedure: For nucleated cells, counts were estimated from reference gene primer amplification. TCRdb's copy holds only in-frame clones and misses some; the assay was immunoSEQ multiplex PCR. V and J calls and clone size are as listed in that table; D and trimming were resolved from the DNA. The data contain 150,000 to 200,000 clones, over 80% of them singletons. This TCR came from a woman at least 80 years old with COVID-19, enrolled during active disease. The gene calls are TRBV18 and TRBJ1-3; D is unresolved. The sequenced sample consisted of peripheral blood. CDR3 coding DNA: TGTGCCAGCTCACCAGGGGAGGCCTCTGGAAACACCATATATTTT. Amino acids: CASSPGEASGNTIYF.